This T cell receptor beta chain is drawn from a study of blood T cell repertoires in COVID-19 (dated by TCRdb to the early 2020s). General notes on the study: Samples covering the acute and convalescent phases of COVID-19 were provided by collaborators in the United States, Italy and Spain. The material from the prospective study consisted of cDNA or gDNA derived from T cells, B-cell-depleted T cells, or PBMCs. Subjects who had been exposed to COVID-19, were actively infected with it, or had recovered from it provided the deeply sampled blood TCRbeta repertoires that made up the dataset. The repertoires were released in a freely available public database intended as a resource for research on the immune response to SARS-CoV-2. Samples were obtained from the ongoing ImmuneRACE study (first 160 participants) and from approximately 1,200 subjects provided by 6 global collaborators. A de-identified subject ID, COVID-19 status, age in years and sex were almost always included in the sample metadata. Where HLA class I and class II types were available, the types were taken from metadata supplied by the sample provider, not from assay-based typing. Summary of the overall study and its limitations: Clinical and demographic metadata were provided uncurated, with the amount varying by source and participant.

Inclusive of the bounding cysteine and phenylalanine, the CDR3 is 16 residues long. This entry keeps only the CDR3 DNA: 48 bases, framed from base 1. From the germline V gene (reference sequence), CDR1 is LNHDA and CDR2 is SQIVND. V is pruned by 8 bases and J by 10 bases, leaving 16 bases of the junction without a gene match. The immunoSEQ Assay, a bias-controlled multiplex PCR, was used to amplify TCRbeta CDR3 regions from genomic DNA. In the original analysis: Nucleated cell counts per sample were estimated from amplification of reference gene primers within the assay. Sequence reads were collapsed and filtered to measure the absolute abundance of every unique TCRbeta CDR3 rearrangement. For each sample, productive Simpson clonality was calculated by taking the square root of Simpson's diversity index across productive rearrangements. TCRdb took over this immuneACCESS table, retaining in-frame rearrangements with V and J assigned. Such tables are incomplete; in checked studies, under half of the missing clones stem from an unresolved V gene, and the remainder is unexplained. For V, J and clone size, that table is used; D and trimming come from the DNA. Within this sample are over 200,000 clones, with approximately 88% of them counted one time only. About 0.74% of the sample is taken by the ten largest.

Of note for this clone: The antigen it recognizes is unknown. No base quality information exists; no much larger clone differs at one position.

The collaborating institutions used their own protocols to collect whole blood in K2EDTA tubes. For TCRbeta analysis, collaborator samples were shipped as frozen whole blood, as isolated PBMCs, or as DNA extracted from either sample type. This TCR was sampled from a woman aged 25 to 39 with acute or convalescent COVID-19. This receptor chain uses TRBV19 and TRBJ1-6, with 8 bases in between that match TRBD1. The sequenced sample consisted of peripheral blood. CDR3 sequence: CASSTGEGSLPSPLHF. The nucleotides read TGTGCCAGTTCGACAGGGGAGGGATCACTTCCCTCACCCCTCCACTTT.